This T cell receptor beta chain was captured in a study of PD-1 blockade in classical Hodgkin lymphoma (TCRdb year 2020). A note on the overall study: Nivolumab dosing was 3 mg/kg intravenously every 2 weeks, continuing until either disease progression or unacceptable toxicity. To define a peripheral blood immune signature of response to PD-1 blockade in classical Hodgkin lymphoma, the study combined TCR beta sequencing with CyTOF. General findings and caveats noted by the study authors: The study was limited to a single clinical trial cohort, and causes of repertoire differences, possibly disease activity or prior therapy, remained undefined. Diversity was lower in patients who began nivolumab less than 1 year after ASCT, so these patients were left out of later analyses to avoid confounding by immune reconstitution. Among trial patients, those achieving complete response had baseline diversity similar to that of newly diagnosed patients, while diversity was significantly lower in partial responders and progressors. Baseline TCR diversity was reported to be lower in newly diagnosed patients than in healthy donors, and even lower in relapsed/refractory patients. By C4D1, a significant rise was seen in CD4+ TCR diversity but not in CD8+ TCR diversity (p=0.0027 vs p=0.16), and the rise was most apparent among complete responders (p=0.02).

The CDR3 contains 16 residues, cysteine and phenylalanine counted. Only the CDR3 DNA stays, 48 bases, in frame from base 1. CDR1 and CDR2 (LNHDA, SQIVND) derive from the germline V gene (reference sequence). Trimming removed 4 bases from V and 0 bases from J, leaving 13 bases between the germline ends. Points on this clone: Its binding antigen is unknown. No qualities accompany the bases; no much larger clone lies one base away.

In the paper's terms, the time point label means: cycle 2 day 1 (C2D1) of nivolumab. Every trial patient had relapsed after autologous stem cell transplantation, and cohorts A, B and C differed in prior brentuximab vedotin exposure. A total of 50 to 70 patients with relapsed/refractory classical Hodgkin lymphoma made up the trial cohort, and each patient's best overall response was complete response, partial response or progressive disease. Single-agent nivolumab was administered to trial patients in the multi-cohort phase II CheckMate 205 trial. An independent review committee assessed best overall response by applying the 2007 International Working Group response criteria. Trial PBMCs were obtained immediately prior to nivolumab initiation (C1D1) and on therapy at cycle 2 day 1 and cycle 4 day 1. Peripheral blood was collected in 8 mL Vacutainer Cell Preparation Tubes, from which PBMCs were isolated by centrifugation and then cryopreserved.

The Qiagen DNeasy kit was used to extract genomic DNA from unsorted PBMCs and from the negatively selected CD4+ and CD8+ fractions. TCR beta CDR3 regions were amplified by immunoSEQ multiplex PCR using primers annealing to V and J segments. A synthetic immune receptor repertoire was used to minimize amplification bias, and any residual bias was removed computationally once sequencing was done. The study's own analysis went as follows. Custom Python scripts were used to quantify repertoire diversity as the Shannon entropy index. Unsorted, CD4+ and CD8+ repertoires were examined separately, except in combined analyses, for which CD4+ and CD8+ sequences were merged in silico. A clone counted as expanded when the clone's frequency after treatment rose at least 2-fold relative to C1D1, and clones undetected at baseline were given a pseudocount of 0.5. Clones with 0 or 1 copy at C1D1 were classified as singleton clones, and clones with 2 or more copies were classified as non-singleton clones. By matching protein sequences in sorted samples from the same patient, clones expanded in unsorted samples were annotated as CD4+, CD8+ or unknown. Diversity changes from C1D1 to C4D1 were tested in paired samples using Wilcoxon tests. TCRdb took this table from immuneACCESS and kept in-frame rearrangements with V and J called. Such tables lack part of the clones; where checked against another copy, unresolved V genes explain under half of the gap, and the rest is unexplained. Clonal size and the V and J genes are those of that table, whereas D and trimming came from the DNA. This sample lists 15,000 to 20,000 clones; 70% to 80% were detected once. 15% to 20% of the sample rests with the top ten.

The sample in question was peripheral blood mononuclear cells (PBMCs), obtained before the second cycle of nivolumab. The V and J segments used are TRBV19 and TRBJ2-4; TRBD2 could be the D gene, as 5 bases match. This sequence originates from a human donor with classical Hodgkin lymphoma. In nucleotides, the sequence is TGTGCCAGTAGTAATACGGACTGGCTAGCCAAAAACATTCAGTACTTC. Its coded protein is CASSNTDWLAKNIQYF.